The T cell receptor beta chain described here comes from a study of vaccination and CD4 T cells after COVID-19. Treatment denoted: approximately nine-day PBMC culture with coronavirus spike peptide pools or control peptides (ViraFEST assay). The Oncomine TCR Beta short-read assay generated sequence data from the DNA of cultured CD4+ T cells. TCRdb re-called the PCR reads through MiXCR, storing one row per CDR3 protein. This sample yields about 15,000 distinct CDR3 sequences, of which about 46% are seen a single time; about a sixth belongs to the top ten. With respect to this clonotype: What it binds is unknown.

Sequencing used cultured CD4+ T cells from blood. This TCR came from a human donor with COVID-19.

CDR3 coding DNA: TGTGCCACCAGCAGAGATGCAGGTTTGACTGAAGCTTTCTTT. Translating gives CATSRDAGLTEAFF. The chain couples TRBV15 to TRBJ1-1; D ambiguous. V lost 0 bases and J lost 5, with 10 bases in between. The germline gives CDR1 LNHNV, CDR2 YYDKDF (reference sequence). The CDR3 runs to 14 residues.